This T cell receptor beta chain was recorded in a study of T cells in Graves' hyperthyroidism and ophthalmopathy. Amplified TCR beta CDR3 regions derived from RNA transcripts. First-round RT-PCR with HTBI primers amplified the TCR CDR3 region. A single record per CDR3 protein comes from TCRdb applying MiXCR to the multiplex PCR reads. Of approximately 640,000 distinct CDR3 sequences in the sample, 17% were seen once. Patients showing uncontrolled infection, other autoimmune disease, pregnancy or lactation were ineligible. Diagnoses rested on clinical symptoms, serum thyroxine and TRAb, thyroid ultrasound and orbital computed tomography. In this sample, this clonotype turned up many times. Its antigen is unidentified. Overall study findings and caveats: The majority of expanded thyroid clonotypes above 0.001 also appeared in blood.

The CDR3 has 14 amino acids. Germline CDR1 and CDR2: SEHNR and FQNEAQ (reference sequence). Trimming cost V 4 bases and J 5 bases, with 12 bases left between them. This sequence was found in a man aged 50-60 years with Graves' hyperthyroidism. The chain couples TRBV7-9 to TRBJ2-1; D not resolved. Source material: blood. The CDR3 nucleotides are TGTGCCAGCAGCTCAGGAGCGTGGAACAATGAGCAGTTCTTC. It encodes CASSSGAWNNEQFF.